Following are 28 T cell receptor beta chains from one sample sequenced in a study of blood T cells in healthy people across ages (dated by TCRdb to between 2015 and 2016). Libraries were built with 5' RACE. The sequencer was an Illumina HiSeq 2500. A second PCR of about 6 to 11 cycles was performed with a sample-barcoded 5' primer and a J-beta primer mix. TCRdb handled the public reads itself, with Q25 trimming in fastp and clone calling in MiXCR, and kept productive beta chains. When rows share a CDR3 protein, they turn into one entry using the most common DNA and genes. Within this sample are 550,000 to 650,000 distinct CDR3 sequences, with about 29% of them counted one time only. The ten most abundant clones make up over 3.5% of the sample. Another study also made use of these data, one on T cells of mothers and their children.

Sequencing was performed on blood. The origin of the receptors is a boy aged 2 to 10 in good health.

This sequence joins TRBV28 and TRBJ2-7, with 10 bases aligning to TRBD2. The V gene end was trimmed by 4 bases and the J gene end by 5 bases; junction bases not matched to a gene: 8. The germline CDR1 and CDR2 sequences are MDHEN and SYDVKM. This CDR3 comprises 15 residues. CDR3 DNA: TGTGCCAGCAGTTACAGCGGGGGGGCGAAGGACGAGCAGTACTTC. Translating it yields CASSYSGGAKDEQYF.

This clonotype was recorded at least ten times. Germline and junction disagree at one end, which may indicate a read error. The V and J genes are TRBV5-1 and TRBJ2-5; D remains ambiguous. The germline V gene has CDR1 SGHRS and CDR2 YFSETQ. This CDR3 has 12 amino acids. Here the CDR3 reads CASSLVEETQYF. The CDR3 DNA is TGTGCCAGCAGCTTAGTCGAAGAGACCCAGTACTTC. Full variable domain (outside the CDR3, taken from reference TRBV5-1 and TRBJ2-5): KAGVTQTPRYLIKTRGQQVTLSCSPISGHRSVSWYQQTPGQGLQFLFEYFSETQRNKGNFPGRFSGRQFSNSRSEMNVSTLELGDSALYLCASSLVEETQYFGPGTRLLVL.

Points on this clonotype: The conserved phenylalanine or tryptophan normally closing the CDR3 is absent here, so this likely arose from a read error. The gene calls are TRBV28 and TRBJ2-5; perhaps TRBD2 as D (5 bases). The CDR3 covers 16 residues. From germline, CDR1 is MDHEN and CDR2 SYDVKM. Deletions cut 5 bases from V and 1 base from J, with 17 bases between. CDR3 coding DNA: TGTGCCAGCAGTATGTCAGGACTTAATATCCAAGAGACCCAGTACCTC. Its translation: CASSMSGLNIQETQYL.

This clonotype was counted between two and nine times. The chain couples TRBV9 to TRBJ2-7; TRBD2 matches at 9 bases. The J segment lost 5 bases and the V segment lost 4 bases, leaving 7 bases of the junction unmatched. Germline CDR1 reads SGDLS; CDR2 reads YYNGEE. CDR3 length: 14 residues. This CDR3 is CASSPTSGSNEQYF. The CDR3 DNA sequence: TGTGCCAGCAGCCCGACTAGCGGAAGCAACGAGCAGTACTTC.

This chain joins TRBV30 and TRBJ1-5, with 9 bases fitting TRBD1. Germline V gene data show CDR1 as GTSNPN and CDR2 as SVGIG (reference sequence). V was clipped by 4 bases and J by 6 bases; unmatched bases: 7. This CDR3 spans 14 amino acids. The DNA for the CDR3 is TGTGCCTGGACCGGGACAGGGCAAGGTCAGCCCCAGCATTTT. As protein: CAWTGTGQGQPQHF.

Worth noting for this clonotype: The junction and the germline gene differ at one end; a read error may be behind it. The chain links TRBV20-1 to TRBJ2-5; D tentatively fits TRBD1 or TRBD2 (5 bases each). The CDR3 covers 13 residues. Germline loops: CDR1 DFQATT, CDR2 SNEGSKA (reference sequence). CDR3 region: CSARGRIQGTQYF. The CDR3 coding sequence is TGCAGTGCTAGGGGACGGATCCAAGGGACCCAGTACTTC.

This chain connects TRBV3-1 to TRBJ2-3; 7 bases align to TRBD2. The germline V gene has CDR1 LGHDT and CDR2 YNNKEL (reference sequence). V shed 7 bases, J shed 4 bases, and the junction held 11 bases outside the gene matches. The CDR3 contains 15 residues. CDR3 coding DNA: TGTGCCAGCACCATGAGCGGGACCCAGCCAGATACGCAGTATTTT. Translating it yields CASTMSGTQPDTQYF.

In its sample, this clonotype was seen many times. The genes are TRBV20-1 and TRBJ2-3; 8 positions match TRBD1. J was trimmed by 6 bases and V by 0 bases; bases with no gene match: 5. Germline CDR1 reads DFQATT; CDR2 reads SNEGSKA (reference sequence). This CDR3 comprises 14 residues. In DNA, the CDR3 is TGCAGTGCTAGAGAGACAGGGGTTGGGGATACGCAGTATTTT. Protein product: CSARETGVGDTQYF.

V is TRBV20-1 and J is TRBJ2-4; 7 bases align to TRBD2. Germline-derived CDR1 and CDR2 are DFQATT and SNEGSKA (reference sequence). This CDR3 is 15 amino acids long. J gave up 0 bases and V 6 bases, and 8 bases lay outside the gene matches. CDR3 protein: CSAVLALLAKNIQYF. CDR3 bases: TGCAGTGCCGTACTAGCGTTACTAGCCAAAAACATTCAGTACTTC.

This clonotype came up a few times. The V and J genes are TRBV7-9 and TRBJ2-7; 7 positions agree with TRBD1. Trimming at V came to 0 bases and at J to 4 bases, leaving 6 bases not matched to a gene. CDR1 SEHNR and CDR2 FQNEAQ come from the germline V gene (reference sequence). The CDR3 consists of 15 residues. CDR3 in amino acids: CASSLARGSLYEQYF. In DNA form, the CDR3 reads TGTGCCAGCAGCTTAGCCAGGGGGTCGCTTTACGAGCAGTACTTC.

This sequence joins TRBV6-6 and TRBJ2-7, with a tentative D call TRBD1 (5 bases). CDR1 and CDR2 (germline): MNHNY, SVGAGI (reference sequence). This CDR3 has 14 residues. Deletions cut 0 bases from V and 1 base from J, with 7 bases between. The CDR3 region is CASSYSRTSYEQYF. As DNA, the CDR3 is TGTGCCAGCAGTTACTCGAGGACATCCTACGAGCAGTACTTC.

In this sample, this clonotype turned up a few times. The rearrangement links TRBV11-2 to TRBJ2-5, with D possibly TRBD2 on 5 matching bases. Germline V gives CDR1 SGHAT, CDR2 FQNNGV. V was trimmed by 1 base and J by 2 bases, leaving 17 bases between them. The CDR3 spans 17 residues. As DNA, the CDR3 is TGTGCCAGCAGCTTAGGTCTCCTCGCGGAGGAACAAGAGACCCAGTACTTC. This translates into CASSLGLLAEEQETQYF.

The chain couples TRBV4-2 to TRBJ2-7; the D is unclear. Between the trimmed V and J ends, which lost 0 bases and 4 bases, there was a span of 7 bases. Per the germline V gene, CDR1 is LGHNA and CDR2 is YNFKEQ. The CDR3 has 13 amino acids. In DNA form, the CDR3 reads TGTGCCAGCAGCCAAGATCTAAAGTACGAGCAGTACTTC. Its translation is CASSQDLKYEQYF.

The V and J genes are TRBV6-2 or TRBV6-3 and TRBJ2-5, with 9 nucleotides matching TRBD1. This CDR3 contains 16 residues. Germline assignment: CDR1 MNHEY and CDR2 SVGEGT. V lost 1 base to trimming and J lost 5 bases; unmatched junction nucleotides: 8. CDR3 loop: CASSYYGDRDGETQYF. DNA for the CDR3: TGTGCCAGCAGTTACTATGGGGACAGGGATGGTGAGACCCAGTACTTC.

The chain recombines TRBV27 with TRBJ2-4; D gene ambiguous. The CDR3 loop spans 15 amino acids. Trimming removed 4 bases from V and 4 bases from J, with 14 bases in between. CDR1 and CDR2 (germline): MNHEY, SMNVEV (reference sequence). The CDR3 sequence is CASSSYLGPKNIQYF. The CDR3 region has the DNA TGTGCCAGCAGTTCCTACTTGGGTCCTAAAAACATTCAGTACTTC.

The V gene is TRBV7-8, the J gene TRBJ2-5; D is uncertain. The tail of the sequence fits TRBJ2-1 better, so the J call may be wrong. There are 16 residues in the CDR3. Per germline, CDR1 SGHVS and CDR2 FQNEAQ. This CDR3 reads CASSLEGSNSYNEQFF. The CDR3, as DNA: TGTGCCAGCAGCTTAGAGGGTAGCAACTCCTACAATGAGCAGTTCTTC.

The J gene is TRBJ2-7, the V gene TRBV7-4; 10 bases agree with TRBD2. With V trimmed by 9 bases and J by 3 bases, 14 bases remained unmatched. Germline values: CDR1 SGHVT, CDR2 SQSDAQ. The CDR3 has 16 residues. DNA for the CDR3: TGTGCCAGAGGGGGAGGTGGGGGACTAGCGCACTACGAGCAGTACTTC. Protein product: CARGGGGGLAHYEQYF.

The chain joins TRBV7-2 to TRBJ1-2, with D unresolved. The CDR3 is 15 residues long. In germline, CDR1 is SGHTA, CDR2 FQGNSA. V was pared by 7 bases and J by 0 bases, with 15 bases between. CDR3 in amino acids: CASTPYAGSNYGYTF. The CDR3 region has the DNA TGTGCCAGCACCCCTTACGCGGGGTCTAACTATGGCTACACCTTC.

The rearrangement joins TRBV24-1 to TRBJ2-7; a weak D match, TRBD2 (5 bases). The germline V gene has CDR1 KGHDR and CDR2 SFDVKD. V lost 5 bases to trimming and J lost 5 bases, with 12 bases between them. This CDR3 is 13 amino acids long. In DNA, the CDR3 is TGTGCCACCAGTGCGGGGTCGTTCAACGAGCAGTACTTC. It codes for CATSAGSFNEQYF.

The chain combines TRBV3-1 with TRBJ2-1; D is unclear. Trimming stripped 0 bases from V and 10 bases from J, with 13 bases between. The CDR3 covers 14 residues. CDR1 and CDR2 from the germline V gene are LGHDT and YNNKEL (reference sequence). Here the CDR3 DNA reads TGTGCCAGCAGCCAAGAGGGGATCCCGGCAGAGCAGTTCTTC. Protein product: CASSQEGIPAEQFF.

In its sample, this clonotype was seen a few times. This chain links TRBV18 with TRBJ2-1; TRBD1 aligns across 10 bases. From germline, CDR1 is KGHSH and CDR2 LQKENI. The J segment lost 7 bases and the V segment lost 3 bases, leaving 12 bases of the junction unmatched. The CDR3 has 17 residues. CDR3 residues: CASSPTVGGGQGNEQFF. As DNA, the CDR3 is TGTGCCAGCTCACCGACCGTAGGAGGGGGACAGGGGAATGAGCAGTTCTTC.

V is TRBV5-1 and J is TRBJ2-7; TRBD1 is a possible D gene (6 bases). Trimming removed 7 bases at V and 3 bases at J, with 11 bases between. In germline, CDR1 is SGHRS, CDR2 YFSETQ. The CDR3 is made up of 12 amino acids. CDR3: CASGGGGYEQYF. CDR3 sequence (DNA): TGCGCCAGCGGTGGGGGCGGCTACGAGCAGTACTTC.

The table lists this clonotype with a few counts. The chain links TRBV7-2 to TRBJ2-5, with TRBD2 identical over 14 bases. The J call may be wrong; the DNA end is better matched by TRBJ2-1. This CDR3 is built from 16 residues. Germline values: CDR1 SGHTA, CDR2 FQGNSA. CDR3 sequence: CASSLASGLAGVEQFF. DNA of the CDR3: TGTGCCAGCAGCTTAGCGTCGGGACTAGCGGGAGTTGAGCAGTTCTTC.

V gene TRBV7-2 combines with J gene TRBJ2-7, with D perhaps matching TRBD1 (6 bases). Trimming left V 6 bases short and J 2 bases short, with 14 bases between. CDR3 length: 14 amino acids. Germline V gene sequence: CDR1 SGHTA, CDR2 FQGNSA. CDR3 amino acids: CASRLPGQTYEQYF. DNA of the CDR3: TGTGCCAGCAGACTACCCGGACAGACCTACGAGCAGTACTTC. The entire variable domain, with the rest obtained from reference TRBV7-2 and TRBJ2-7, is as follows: GAGVSQSPSNKVTEKGKDVELRCDPISGHTALYWYRQSLGQGLEFLIYFQGNSAPDKSGLPSDRFSAERTGGSVSTLTIQRTQQEDSAVYLCASRLPGQTYEQYFGPGTRLTVT.

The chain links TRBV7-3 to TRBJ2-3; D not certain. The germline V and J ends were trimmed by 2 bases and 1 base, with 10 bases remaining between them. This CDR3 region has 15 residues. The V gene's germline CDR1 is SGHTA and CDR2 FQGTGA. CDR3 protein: CASSLGSKRTDTQYF. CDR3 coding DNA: TGTGCCAGCAGCTTAGGGTCTAAACGCACAGATACGCAGTATTTT.

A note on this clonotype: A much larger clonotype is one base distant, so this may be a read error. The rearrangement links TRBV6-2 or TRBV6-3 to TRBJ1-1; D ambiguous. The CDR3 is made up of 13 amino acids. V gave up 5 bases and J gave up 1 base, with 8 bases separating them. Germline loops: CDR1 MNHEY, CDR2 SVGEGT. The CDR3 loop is CASSAAENTEAFF. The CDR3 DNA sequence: TGTGCCAGCAGTGCCGCAGAGAACACTGAAGCTTTCTTT.

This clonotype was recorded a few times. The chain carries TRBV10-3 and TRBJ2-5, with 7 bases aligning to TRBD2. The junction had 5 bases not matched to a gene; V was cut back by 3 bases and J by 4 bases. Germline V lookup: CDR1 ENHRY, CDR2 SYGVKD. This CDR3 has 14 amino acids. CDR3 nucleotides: TGTGCCATCAGTGATGCGGGGGTCGGAGAGACCCAGTACTTC. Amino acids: CAISDAGVGETQYF.

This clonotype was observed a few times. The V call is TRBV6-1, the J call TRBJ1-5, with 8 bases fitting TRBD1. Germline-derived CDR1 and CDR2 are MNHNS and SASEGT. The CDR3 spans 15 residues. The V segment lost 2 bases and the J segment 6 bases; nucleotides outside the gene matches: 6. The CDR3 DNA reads TGTGCCAGCAGTGAATTTTTGGACAGGGCTCAGCCCCAGCATTTT. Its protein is CASSEFLDRAQPQHF.